Sequencing of this TCR beta chain was carried out in a study of CD8 T cells in Susac syndrome. Reverse transcription of about 0.5 to 1 ug RNA used random hexamers. Multiplex immunoSEQ PCR targeted 54 Vbeta and 13 Jbeta TCR beta segments. TCRdb redid the calling of the immunoSEQ multiplex PCR reads with MiXCR, one entry per CDR3 protein. This table has hundreds of thousands of distinct CDR3 sequences, 70% to 90% appearing once. The CDR3 loop spans 16 amino acids. Germline loops: CDR1 LGHNA, CDR2 YSLEER. The V end was cut by 1 base, the J end by 0 bases, with 13 bases between. The chain employs TRBV4-3 and TRBJ2-7; either TRBD1 or TRBD2 may supply D (5 bases each). The sequence was obtained from a human donor with multiple sclerosis. The source material was CD8+ T cells from PBMCs. This CDR3 is CASSQGTGTASYEQYF. The CDR3 nucleotides are TGCGCCAGCAGCCAAGGAACCGGGACGGCCTCCTACGAGCAGTACTTC.